This T cell receptor (beta chain) stems from a study of read filtering for tumor transcriptome and immune sequencing. Study-wide findings and caveats: RNA-seq captured clonotypes less deeply and reliably than IR-seq. Approximately 82% of IR-seq clonotypes had a single read, yet these held approximately 4% of reads.

The library was built from roughly 400 ng RNA with molecular barcoded adaptors for alpha/delta and beta/gamma chains. MiXCR was run by TCRdb on the reads, yielding one entry per CDR3 protein. There are 100,000 to 150,000 distinct CDR3 sequences in the sample; 10% to 15% occur only once, and roughly 9.6% lies in the top ten. Every patient had bone marrow sampled while the disease was active. As for this clonotype: Its antigen remains unidentified.

Germline assignment: CDR1 SGDLS and CDR2 YYNGEE. The CDR3 runs 15 residues. Trimming removed 0 bases from V and 6 bases from J, with 13 bases in between. The chain combines TRBV9 with TRBJ2-1; TRBD1 is a possible D gene (5 bases). The receptor was derived from a donor aged 40 or over with multiple myeloma. The sequenced sample was a population of CD138-negative cells sorted from bone marrow. The CDR3, as DNA: TGTGCCAGCAGCGTAGGGGGCTATAACGCCAATGAGCAGTTCTTC. This gives the protein CASSVGGYNANEQFF. Drawing the rest from reference TRBV9 and TRBJ2-1, the complete variable domain is DSGVTQTPKHLITATGQRVTLRCSPRSGDLSVYWYQQSLDQGLQFLIQYYNGEERAKGNILERFSAQQFPDLHSELNLSSLELGDSALYFCASSVGGYNANEQFFGPGTRLTVL.